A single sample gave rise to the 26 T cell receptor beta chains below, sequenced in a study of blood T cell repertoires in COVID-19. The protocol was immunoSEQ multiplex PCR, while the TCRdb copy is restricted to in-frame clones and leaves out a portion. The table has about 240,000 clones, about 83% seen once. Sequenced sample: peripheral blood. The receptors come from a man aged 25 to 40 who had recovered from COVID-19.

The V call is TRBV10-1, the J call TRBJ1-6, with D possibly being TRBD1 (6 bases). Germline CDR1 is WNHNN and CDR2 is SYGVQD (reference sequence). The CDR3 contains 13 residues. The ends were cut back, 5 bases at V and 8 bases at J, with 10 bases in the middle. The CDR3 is CASSNRVDSPLHF. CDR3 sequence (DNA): TGCGCCAGCAGTAACAGGGTGGATTCACCCCTCCACTTT.

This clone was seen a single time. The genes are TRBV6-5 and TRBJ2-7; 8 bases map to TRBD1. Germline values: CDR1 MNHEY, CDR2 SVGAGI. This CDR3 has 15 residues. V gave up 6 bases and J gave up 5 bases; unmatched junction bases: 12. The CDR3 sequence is CASSPDRVTGHEQYF. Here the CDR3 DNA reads TGTGCCAGCAGCCCGGACAGGGTAACTGGTCACGAGCAGTACTTC.

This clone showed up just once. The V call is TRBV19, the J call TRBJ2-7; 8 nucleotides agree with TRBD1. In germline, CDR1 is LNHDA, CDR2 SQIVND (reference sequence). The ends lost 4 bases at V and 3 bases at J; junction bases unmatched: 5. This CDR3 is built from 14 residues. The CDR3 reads CASSKGTGIYEQYF. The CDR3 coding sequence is TGTGCCAGTAGTAAGGGGACAGGAATCTACGAGCAGTACTTC.

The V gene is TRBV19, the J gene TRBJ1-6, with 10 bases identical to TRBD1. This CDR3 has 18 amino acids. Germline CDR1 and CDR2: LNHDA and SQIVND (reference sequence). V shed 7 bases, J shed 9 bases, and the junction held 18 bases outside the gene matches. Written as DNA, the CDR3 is TGTGCCAGTACCACCTTCCGGGACAGGGGAATATTTGCTTCACCCCTCCACTTT. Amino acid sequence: CASTTFRDRGIFASPLHF.

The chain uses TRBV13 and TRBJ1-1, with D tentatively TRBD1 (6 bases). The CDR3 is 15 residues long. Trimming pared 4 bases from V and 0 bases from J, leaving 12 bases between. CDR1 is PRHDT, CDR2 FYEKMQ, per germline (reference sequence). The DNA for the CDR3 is TGTGCCAGCAGCTCCGGACAGCAGATGAACACTGAAGCTTTCTTT. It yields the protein CASSSGQQMNTEAFF.

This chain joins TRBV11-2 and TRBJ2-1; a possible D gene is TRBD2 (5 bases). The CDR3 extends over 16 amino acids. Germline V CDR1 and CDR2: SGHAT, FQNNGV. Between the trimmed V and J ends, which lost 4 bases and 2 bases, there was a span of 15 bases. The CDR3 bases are TGTGCCAGCAGCTGGTCGGCAGCGGAAGCCTACAATGAGCAGTTCTTC. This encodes CASSWSAAEAYNEQFF.

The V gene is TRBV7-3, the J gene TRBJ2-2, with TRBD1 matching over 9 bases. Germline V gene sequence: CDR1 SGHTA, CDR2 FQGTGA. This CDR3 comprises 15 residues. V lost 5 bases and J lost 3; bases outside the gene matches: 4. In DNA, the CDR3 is TGTGCCAGCAGCACGGGACAGGGAGACACCGGGGAGCTGTTTTTT. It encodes CASSTGQGDTGELFF.

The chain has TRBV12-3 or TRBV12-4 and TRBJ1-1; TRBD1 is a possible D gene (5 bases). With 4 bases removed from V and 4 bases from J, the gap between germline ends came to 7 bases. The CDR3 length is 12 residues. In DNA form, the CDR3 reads TGTGCCAGCAGTTGGGGGGGCACTGAAGCTTTCTTT. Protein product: CASSWGGTEAFF.

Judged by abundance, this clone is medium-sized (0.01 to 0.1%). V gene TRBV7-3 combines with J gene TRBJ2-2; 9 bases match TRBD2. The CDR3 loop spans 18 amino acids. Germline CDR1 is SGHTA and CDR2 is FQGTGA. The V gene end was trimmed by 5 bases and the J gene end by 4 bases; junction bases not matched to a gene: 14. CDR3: CASSPTPAGGRGTGELFF. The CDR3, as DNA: TGTGCCAGCAGCCCCACCCCGGCGGGGGGGCGCGGCACCGGGGAGCTGTTTTTT.

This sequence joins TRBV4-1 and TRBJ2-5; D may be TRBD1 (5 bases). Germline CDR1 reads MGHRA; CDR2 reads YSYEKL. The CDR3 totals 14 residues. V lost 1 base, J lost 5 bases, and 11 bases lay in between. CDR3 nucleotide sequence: TGCGCCAGCAGCCAAGTAGGGGCTGGGGAGACCCAGTACTTC. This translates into CASSQVGAGETQYF.

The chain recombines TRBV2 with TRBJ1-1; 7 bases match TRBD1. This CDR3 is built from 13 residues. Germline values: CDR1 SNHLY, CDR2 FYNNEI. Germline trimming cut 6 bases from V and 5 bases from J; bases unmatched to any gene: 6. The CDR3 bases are TGTGCCAGCAGGTACACAGGGGTTACTGAAGCTTTCTTT. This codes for CASRYTGVTEAFF.

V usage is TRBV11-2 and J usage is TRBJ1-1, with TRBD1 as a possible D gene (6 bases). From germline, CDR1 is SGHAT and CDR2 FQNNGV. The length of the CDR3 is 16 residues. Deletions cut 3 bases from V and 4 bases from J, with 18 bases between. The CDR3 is CASSFKGGGGATEAFF. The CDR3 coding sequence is TGTGCCAGCAGCTTTAAAGGCGGTGGGGGGGCCACTGAAGCTTTCTTT.

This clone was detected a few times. CDR3 in amino acids: CASSQAGGLPFGIQYF. CDR3 in DNA: TGTGCCAGCAGCCAAGCCGGCGGACTCCCTTTTGGCATTCAGTACTTC. The rearrangement joins TRBV14 to TRBJ2-4; D may be TRBD2 (5 bases). V was pared by 1 base and J by 9 bases, with 19 bases between. This CDR3 contains 16 residues. Germline-derived CDR1 and CDR2 are SGHDN and FVKESK.

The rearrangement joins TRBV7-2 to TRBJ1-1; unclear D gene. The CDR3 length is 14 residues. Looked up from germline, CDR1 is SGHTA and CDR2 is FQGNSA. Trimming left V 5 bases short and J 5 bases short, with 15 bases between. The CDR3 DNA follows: TGTGCCAGCAGCACGCGTACGAGATGGACTGAAGCTTTCTTT. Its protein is CASSTRTRWTEAFF.

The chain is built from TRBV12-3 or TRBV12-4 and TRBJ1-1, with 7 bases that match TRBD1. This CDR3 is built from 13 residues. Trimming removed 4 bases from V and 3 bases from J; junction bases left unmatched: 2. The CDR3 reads CASSSTGYTEAFF. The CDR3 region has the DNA TGTGCCAGCAGTTCGACAGGGTACACTGAAGCTTTCTTT.

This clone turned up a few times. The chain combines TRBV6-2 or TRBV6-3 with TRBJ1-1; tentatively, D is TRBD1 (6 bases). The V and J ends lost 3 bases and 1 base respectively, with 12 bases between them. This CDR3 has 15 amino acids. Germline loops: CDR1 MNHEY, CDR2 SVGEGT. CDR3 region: CASSYPTGSNTEAFF. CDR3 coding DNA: TGTGCCAGCAGTTATCCGACAGGATCGAACACTGAAGCTTTCTTT.

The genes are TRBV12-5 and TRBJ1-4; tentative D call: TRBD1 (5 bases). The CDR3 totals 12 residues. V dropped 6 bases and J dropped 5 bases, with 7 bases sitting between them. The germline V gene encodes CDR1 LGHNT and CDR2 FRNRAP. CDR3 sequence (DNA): TGTGCTAGTGGACAGGAAAATGAAAAACTGTTTTTT. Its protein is CASGQENEKLFF.

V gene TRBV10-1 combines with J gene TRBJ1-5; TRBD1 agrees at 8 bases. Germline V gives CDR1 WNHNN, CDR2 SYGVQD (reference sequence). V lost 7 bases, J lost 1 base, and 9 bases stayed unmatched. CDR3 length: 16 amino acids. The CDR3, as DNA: TGCGCCAGCACCGACAGGGGAGCATGGAGCAATCAGCCCCAGCATTTT. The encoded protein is CASTDRGAWSNQPQHF.

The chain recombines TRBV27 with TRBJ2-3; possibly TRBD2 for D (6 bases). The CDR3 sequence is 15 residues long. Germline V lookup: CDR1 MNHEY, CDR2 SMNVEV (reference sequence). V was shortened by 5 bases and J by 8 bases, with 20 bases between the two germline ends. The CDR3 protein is CASSGYGGSLGTQYF. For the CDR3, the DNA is TGTGCCAGCAGTGGCTACGGGGGTTCTTTGGGTACGCAGTATTTT.

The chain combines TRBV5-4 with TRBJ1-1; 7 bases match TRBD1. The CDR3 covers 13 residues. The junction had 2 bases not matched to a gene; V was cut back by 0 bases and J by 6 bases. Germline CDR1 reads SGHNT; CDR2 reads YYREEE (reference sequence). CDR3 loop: CASSLGRGPEAFF. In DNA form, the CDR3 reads TGTGCCAGCAGCTTGGGAAGGGGGCCTGAAGCTTTCTTT. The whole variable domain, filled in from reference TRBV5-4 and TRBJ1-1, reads ETGVTQSPTHLIKTRGQQVTLRCSSQSGHNTVSWYQQALGQGPQFIFQYYREEENGRGNFPPRFSGLQFPNYSSELNVNALELDDSALYLCASSLGRGPEAFFGQGTRLTVV.

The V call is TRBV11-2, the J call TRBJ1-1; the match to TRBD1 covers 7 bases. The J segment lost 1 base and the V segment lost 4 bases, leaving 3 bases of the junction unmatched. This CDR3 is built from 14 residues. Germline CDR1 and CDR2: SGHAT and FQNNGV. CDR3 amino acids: CASSSYRGNTEAFF. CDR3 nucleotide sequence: TGTGCCAGCAGCTCCTACAGGGGGAACACTGAAGCTTTCTTT. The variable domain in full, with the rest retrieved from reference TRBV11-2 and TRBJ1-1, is EAGVAQSPRYKIIEKRQSVAFWCNPISGHATLYWYQQILGQGPKLLIQFQNNGVVDDSQLPKDRFSAERLKGVDSTLKIQPAKLEDSAVYLCASSSYRGNTEAFFGQGTRLTVV.

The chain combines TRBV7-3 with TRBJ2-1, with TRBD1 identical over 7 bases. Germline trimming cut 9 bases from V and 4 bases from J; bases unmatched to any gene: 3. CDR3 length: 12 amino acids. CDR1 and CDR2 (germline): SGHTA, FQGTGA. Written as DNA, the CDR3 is TGTGCCAGAGGGACAGAATACAATGAGCAGTTCTTC. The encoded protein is CARGTEYNEQFF. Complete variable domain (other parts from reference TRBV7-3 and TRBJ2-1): GAGVSQTPSNKVTEKGKYVELRCDPISGHTALYWYRQSLGQGPEFLIYFQGTGAADDSGLPNDRFFAVRPEGSVSTLKIQRTERGDSAVYLCARGTEYNEQFFGPGTRLTVL.

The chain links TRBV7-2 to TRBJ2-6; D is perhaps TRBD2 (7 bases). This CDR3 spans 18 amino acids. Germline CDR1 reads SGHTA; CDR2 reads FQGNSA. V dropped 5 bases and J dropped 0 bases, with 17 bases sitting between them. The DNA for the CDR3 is TGTGCCAGCAGCGGGAGAGGGGGGGACCTCTCTGGGGCCAACGTCCTGACTTTC. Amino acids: CASSGRGGDLSGANVLTF.

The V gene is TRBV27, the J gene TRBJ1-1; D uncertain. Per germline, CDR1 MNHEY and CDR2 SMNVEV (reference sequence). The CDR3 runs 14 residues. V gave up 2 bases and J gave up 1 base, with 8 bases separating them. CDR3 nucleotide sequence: TGTGCCAGCAGTTTAAAGTACAGGAACACTGAAGCTTTCTTT. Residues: CASSLKYRNTEAFF.

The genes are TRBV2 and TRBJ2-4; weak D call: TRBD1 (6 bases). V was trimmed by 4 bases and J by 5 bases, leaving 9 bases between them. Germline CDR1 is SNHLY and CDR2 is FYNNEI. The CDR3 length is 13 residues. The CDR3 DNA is TGTGCCAGCAGTGTTGCAGGGGAAAACATTCAGTACTTC. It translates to CASSVAGENIQYF.

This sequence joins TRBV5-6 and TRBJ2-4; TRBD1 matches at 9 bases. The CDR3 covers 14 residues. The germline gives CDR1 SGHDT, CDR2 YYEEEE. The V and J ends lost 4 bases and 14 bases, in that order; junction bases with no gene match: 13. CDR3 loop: CASSRSRDRVSEYF. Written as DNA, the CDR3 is TGTGCCAGCAGCCGATCCCGGGACAGGGTTTCTGAGTACTTC.